This T cell receptor (beta chain) stems from a study of T cell repertoires in cytomegalovirus infection. The wider study: The public TCR beta signatures pointed to both CMV infection and matching HLA type.

CDR3 length equals 13 residues. Trimming cost V 7 bases and J 5 bases; bases outside gene matches: 7. Via MiXCR, TCRdb re-called the reads, giving one row per CDR3 protein. The sample lists approximately 300,000 distinct CDR3 sequences, roughly 29% seen once, with 15% to 20% in the top ten. On this clonotype itself: Antigen specificity is unknown.

The chain recombines TRBV12-3 or TRBV12-4 with TRBJ1-1; 7 bases are shared with TRBD1. This sequence originates from a human donor in good health (CMV status not recorded). Some clones in this sample may be carry-over from other donors' samples. This specimen consisted of cultured PBMCs, obtained from culture after CMV antigen stimulation. This chain's CDR3 is CASTPTGWTEAFF. CDR3 nucleotide sequence: TGTGCCAGCACCCCGACAGGGTGGACTGAAGCTTTCTTT.